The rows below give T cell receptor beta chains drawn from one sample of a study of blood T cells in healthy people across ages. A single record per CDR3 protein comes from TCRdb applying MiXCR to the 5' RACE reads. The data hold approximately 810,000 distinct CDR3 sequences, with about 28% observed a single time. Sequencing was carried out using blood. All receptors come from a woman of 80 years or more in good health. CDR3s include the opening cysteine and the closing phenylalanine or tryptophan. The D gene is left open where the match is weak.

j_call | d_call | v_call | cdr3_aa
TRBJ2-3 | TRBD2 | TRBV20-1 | CSALSGGNTDTQYF
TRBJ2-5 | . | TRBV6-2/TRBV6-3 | CASSPLGRGRANEQYF
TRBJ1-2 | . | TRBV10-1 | CASSPARNYGYTF
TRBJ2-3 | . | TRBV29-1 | CSVDGPTDTQYF
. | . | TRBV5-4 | CASSLRRVSEQYF
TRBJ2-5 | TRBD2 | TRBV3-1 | CASSLGTSASIFQETQYF
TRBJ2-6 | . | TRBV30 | CAWSVEGTGANVLTF
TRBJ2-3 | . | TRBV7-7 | CASSVRQRDTQYF
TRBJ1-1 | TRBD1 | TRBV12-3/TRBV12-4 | CASSLIGGGGTEAFF
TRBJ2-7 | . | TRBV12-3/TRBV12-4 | CASDTGSASYEQYF
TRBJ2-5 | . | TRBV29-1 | CSVDGRAETQYF
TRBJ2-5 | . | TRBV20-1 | CSAKDTASVETQYF
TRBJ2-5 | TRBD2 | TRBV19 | CASSIGTSGGGVETQYF
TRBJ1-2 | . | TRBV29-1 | CSVDHLLYGYTF
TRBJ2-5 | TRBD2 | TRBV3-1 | CASSQGLGGLQETQYF
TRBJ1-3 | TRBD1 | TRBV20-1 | CSARVGTENTIYF
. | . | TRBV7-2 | CASSLTALFYEQYF
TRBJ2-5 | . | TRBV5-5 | CASSLGSFGPNEQYF
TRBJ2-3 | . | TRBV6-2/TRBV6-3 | CASRDISTDTQYF
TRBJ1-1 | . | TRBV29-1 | CSVRGRGAFF
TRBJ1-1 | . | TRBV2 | CASRDTPWSSTEAFF
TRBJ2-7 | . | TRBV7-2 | CASSSQGNEQYF
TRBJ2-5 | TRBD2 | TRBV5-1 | CASSDLSGGYQETQYF
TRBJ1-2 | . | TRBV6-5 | CASSSPRRTDNYGYTF
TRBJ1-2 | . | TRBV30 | CAWAKGAGGYTF
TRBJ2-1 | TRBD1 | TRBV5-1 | CASSLPGTAAYNEQFF
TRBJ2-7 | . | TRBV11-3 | CASSLDPVSSYEQYF